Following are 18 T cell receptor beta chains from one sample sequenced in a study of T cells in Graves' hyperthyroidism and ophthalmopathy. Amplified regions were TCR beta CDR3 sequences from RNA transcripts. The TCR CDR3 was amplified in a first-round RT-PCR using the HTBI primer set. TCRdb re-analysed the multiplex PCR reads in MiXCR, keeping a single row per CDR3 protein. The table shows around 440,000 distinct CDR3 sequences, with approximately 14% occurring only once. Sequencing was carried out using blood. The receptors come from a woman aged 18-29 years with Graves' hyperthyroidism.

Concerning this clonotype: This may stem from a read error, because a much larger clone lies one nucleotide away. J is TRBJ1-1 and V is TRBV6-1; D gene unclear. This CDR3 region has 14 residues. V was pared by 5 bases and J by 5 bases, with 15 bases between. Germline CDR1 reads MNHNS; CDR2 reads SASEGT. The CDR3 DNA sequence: TGTGCCAGCAGTCACGGACCTGTGGGGACTGAAGCTTTCTTT. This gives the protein CASSHGPVGTEAFF.

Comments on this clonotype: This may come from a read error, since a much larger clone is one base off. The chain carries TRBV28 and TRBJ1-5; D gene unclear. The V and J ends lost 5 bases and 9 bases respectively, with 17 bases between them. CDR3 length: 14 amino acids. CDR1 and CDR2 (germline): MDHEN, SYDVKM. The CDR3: CASSTDGPDRPQHF. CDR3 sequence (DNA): TGTGCCAGCAGTACAGACGGCCCGGATAGGCCCCAGCATTTT.

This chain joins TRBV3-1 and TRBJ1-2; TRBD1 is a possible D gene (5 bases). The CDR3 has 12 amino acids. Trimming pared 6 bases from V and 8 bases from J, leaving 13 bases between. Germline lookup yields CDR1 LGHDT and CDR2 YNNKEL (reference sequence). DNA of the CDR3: TGTGCCAGCAGACAGGCCTCGGGGGGCTACACCTTC. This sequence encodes CASRQASGGYTF. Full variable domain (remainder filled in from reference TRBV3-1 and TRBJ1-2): DTAVSQTPKYLVTQMGNDKSIKCEQNLGHDTMYWYKQDSKKFLKIMFSYNNKELIINETVPNRFSPKSPDKAHLNLHINSLELGDSAVYFCASRQASGGYTFGSGTRLTVV.

The CDR3 is CSARTSGSRETQYF. The DNA of the CDR3 is TGCAGTGCTAGGACTAGCGGGAGTAGAGAGACCCAGTACTTC. This chain links TRBV20-1 with TRBJ2-5, with 12 bases that match TRBD2. The length of the CDR3 is 14 residues. The germline CDR1 and CDR2 sequences are DFQATT and SNEGSKA (reference sequence). V trimming: 3 bases; J trimming: 4 bases; junction bases outside the gene matches: 3.

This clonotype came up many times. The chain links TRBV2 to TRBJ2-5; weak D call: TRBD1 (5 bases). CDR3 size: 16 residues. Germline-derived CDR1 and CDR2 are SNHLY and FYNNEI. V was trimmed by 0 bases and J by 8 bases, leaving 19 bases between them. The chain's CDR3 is CASSEALRGHPGTQYF. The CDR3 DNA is TGTGCCAGCAGTGAAGCGCTTCGAGGACACCCAGGCACCCAGTACTTC.

The CDR3 region has the DNA TGTGCCAGCAGCGCGGGAGTGGGGGGGACCTACGAGCAGTACTTC. Residues: CASSAGVGGTYEQYF. V is TRBV9 and J is TRBJ2-7; 7 bases line up with TRBD2. J was trimmed by 2 bases and V by 3 bases; bases with no gene match: 8. CDR3 length equals 15 residues. Looked up from germline, CDR1 is SGDLS and CDR2 is YYNGEE.

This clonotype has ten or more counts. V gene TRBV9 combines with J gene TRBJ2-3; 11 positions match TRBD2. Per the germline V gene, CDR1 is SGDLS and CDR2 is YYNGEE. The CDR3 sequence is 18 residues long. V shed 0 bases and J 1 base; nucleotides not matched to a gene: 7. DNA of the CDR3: TGTGCCAGCAGCGTAGCGGTTCTAGCGGGAGGAGGCACAGATACGCAGTATTTT. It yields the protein CASSVAVLAGGGTDTQYF.

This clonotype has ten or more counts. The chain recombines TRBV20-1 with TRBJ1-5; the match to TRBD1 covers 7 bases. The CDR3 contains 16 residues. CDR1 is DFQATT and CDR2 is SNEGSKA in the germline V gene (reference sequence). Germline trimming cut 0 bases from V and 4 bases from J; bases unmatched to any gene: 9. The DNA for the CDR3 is TGCAGTGCTAGAGATACCGGGGGACAGCTTAATCAGCCCCAGCATTTT. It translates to CSARDTGGQLNQPQHF.

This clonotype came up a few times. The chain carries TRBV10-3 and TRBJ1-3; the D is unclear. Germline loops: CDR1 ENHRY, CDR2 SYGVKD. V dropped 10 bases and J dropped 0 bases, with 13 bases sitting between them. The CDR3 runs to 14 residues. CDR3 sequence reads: CATLIESSGNTIYF. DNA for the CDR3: TGTGCCACTCTTATCGAGAGCTCTGGAAACACCATATATTTT.

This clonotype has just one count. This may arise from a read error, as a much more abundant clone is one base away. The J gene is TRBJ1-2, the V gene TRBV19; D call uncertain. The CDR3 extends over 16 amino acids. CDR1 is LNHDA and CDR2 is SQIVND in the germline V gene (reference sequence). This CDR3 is CVSSSSRGDTNYGYTF. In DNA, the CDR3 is TGTGTCAGTAGTAGTTCTCGGGGAGACACCAACTATGGCTACACCTTC.

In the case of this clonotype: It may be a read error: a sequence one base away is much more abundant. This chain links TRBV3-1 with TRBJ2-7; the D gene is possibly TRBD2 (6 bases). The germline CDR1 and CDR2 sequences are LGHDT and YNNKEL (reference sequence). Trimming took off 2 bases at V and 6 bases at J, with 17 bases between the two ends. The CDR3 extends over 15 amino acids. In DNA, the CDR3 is TGTGCCAGCAGCCAATTAAACCGGCGGGAATCCGAGCAGTACTTC. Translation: CASSQLNRRESEQYF.

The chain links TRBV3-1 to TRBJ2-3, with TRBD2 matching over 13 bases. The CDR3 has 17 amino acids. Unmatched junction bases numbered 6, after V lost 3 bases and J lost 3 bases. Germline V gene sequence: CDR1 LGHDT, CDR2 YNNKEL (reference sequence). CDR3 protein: CASSHSGTSGVTDTQYF. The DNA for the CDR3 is TGTGCCAGCAGCCATTCCGGGACTAGCGGGGTGACAGATACGCAGTATTTT.

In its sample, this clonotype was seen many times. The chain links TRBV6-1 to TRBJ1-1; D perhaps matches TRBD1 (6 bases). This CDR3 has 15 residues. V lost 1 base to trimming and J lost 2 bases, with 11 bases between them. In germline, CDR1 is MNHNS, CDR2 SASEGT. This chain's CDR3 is CASSEVQGKNTEAFF. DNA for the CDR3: TGTGCCAGCAGTGAAGTTCAGGGGAAAAACACTGAAGCTTTCTTT.

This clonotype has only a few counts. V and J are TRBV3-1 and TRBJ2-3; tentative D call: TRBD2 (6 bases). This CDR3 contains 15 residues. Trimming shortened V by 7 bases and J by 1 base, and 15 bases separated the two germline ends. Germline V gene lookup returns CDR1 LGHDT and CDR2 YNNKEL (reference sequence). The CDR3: CASTLGASGTDTQYF. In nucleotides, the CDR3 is TGTGCCAGCACCCTCGGGGCTAGCGGCACAGATACGCAGTATTTT.

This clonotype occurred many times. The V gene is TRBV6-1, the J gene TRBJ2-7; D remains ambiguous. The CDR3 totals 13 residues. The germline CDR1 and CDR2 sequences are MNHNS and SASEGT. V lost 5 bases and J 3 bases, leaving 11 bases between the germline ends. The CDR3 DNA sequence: TGTGCCAGCAGTTGGTCAGAAGTCTACGAGCAGTACTTC. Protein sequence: CASSWSEVYEQYF.

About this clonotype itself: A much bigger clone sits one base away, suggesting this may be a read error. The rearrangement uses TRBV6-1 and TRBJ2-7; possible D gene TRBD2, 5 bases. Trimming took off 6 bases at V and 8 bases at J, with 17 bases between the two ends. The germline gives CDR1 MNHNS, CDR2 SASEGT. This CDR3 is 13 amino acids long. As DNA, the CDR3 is TGTGCCAGCAGGGATGGACCCTCGGGGAAGCAGTACTTC. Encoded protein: CASRDGPSGKQYF.

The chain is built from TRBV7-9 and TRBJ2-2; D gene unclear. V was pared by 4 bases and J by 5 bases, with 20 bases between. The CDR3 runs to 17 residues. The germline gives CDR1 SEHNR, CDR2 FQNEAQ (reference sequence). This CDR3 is CASSSRKGSPGTGELFF. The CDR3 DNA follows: TGTGCCAGCAGCTCCCGAAAGGGCAGCCCCGGGACCGGGGAGCTGTTTTTT.

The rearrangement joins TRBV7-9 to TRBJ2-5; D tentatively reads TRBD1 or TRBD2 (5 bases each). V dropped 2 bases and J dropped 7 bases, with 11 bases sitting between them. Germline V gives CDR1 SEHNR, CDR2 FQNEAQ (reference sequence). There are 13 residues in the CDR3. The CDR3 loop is CASSLSLRGTQYF. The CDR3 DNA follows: TGTGCCAGCAGCTTAAGTCTGAGGGGGACCCAGTACTTC.